This TCR beta chain was found in a study of T cell responses to AZD1222 COVID-19 vaccine. This clone appeared once. Assay used: immunoSEQ multiplex PCR; TCRdb lists only in-frame clones, some missing. The table has 130,000 to 150,000 clones, over 80% seen once. Specimen: peripheral blood, collected 28 days after the second AZD1222 dose. This clonotype was obtained from an adult who received the AZD1222 COVID-19 vaccine.

The CDR3 is CASSALGLFNEQFF. As DNA, the CDR3 is TGTGCCAGCAGCGCTCTCGGACTATTCAATGAGCAGTTCTTC. The genes are TRBV7-2 and TRBJ2-1, with D possibly matching TRBD2 (6 bases). Germline CDR1 is SGHTA and CDR2 is FQGNSA. The V and J ends lost 5 bases and 6 bases respectively, with 14 bases between them. The length of the CDR3 is 14 residues.